The 18 T cell receptor beta chains below all came from one sample that was sequenced in a study of T cells in localized non-small cell lung cancer. The data were produced by immunoSEQ multiplex PCR, yet TCRdb's version contains in-frame clones alone and is incomplete. The table has approximately 11,000 clones, about 70% seen once. Sequences were derived from peripheral blood, sampled before any cancer treatment. All receptors come from a male donor at least 60 years old with stage I lung adenocarcinoma.

This clone came up a few times. V gene TRBV29-1 combines with J gene TRBJ1-5; D ambiguous. CDR3 size: 18 residues. Trimming removed 4 bases at V and 0 bases at J, with 22 bases between. Germline V gives CDR1 SQVTM, CDR2 ANQGSEA. Here the CDR3 reads CSVVHGGSSYHSNQPQHF. CDR3 in DNA: TGCAGCGTTGTCCACGGCGGCAGCTCGTATCATAGCAATCAGCCCCAGCATTTT. Full variable domain (outside the CDR3, taken from reference TRBV29-1 and TRBJ1-5): SAVISQKPSRDICQRGTSLTIQCQVDSQVTMMFWYRQQPGQSLTLIATANQGSEATYESGFVIDKFPISRPNLTFSTLTVSNMSPEDSSIYLCSVVHGGSSYHSNQPQHFGDGTRLSIL.

This chain links TRBV6-5 with TRBJ1-5; the match to TRBD1 covers 8 bases. The CDR3 is 14 residues long. The V gene end was trimmed by 6 bases and the J gene end by 5 bases; junction bases not matched to a gene: 6. Per germline, CDR1 MNHEY and CDR2 SVGAGI. CDR3: CASRKLDRDQPQHF. CDR3 DNA: TGTGCCAGCAGGAAATTGGACAGGGATCAGCCCCAGCATTTT.

This sequence joins TRBV10-1 and TRBJ2-5, with D perhaps TRBD2 (6 bases). The CDR3 length is 13 residues. The V gene's germline CDR1 is WNHNN and CDR2 SYGVQD (reference sequence). The V and J ends lost 4 bases and 5 bases respectively, with 11 bases between them. The DNA for the CDR3 is TGCGCCAGCAGTGGCCGGGGGTTGGAGACCCAGTACTTC. As protein: CASSGRGLETQYF.

In nucleotides, the CDR3 is TGTGCCAGCAGCGTGAGACAGGACTCCTACGAGCAGTACTTC. Its protein is CASSVRQDSYEQYF. This rearrangement joins TRBV9 to TRBJ2-7; D is perhaps TRBD1 (6 bases). Per the germline V gene, CDR1 is SGDLS and CDR2 is YYNGEE. The CDR3 contains 14 residues. Trimming took 2 bases from V and 0 from J, leaving 9 bases between them.

This clone was observed a handful of times. The chain links TRBV7-6 to TRBJ2-2; the D gene is possibly TRBD2 (6 bases). Germline V gives CDR1 SGHVS, CDR2 FNYEAQ. The CDR3 spans 15 residues. V was shortened by 1 base and J by 1 base, with 7 bases between the two germline ends. CDR3 bases: TGTGCCAGCAGCTTAGTCGGGGGGAACACCGGGGAGCTGTTTTTT. The encoded protein is CASSLVGGNTGELFF.

This chain links TRBV9 with TRBJ1-5; D is ambiguous. With 3 bases removed from V and 6 bases from J, the gap between germline ends came to 10 bases. Germline CDR1 is SGDLS and CDR2 is YYNGEE. CDR3 length: 13 residues. The CDR3: CASSASPGQPQHF. In DNA, the CDR3 is TGTGCCAGCAGCGCCTCACCTGGTCAGCCCCAGCATTTT.

The chain couples TRBV11-2 to TRBJ2-1; 10 nucleotides align to TRBD2. Germline CDR1 reads SGHAT; CDR2 reads FQNNGV. The V segment lost 1 base and the J segment 0 bases; nucleotides outside the gene matches: 9. This CDR3 has 19 amino acids. The CDR3 region has the DNA TGTGCCAGCAGCTTAGGGAGGAAACTAGCGGGGTTCTCCTACAATGAGCAGTTCTTC. It encodes CASSLGRKLAGFSYNEQFF.

The chain carries TRBV5-7 and TRBJ2-2; the match to TRBD2 covers 7 bases. TRBV5-7 falls under the ORF class, with uncertain function. The CDR3 is made up of 15 amino acids. V gave up 1 base and J gave up 5 bases; unmatched junction bases: 5. The CDR3 DNA sequence: TGTGCCAGCAGCTTGAGCGGGACCCAAACCGGGGAGCTGTTTTTT. This sequence encodes CASSLSGTQTGELFF.

The genes are TRBV7-6 and TRBJ2-2; the D gene is possibly TRBD1 (5 bases). With 5 bases removed from V and 2 bases from J, the gap between germline ends came to 12 bases. The germline CDR1 and CDR2 sequences are SGHVS and FNYEAQ. The CDR3 length is 15 residues. The CDR3 region has the DNA TGTGCCAGCAGCCCCCGGACACAAAACACCGGGGAGCTGTTTTTT. It translates to CASSPRTQNTGELFF.

In nucleotides, the CDR3 is TGTGCCAGCAGGGATACAGGGGTTGGCGGCTACACCTTC. It is translated as CASRDTGVGGYTF. This sequence joins TRBV2 and TRBJ1-2; 7 bases map to TRBD1. This CDR3 comprises 13 residues. The germline V gene has CDR1 SNHLY and CDR2 FYNNEI. After removal of 6 bases from V and 8 bases from J, the junction contained 9 bases not matched to a gene.

This clone was seen a single time. This chain uses TRBV15 with TRBJ2-1; no clear D gene. From germline, CDR1 is LNHNV and CDR2 YYDKDF (reference sequence). This CDR3 is built from 16 residues. V was clipped by 1 base and J by 4 bases, with 14 bases between them. CDR3 amino acids: CATSRGKASRYNEQFF. CDR3 sequence (DNA): TGTGCCACCAGCAGAGGAAAAGCTTCTCGATACAATGAGCAGTTCTTC.

The chain joins TRBV5-1 to TRBJ2-4, with TRBD1 as a possible D gene (6 bases). Trimming took off 3 bases at V and 12 bases at J, with 22 bases between the two ends. Germline values: CDR1 SGHRS, CDR2 YFSETQ. There are 15 residues in the CDR3. The CDR3 sequence is CASSSGGQPGSPQYF. CDR3 coding DNA: TGCGCCAGCAGCTCTGGGGGACAACCCGGTTCGCCTCAGTACTTC.

The chain has TRBV25-1 and TRBJ2-5, with 7 positions matching TRBD1. The ends lost 4 bases at V and 6 bases at J; junction bases unmatched: 11. CDR1 and CDR2 from the germline V gene are MGHDK and SYGVNS. The CDR3 is 15 amino acids. CDR3 in DNA: TGTGCCAGCAGTGGTTCCCGGACAGGTCTAAAGACCCAGTACTTC. Amino acid sequence: CASSGSRTGLKTQYF. Variable domain in full (rest from reference TRBV25-1 and TRBJ2-5): EADIYQTPRYLVIGTGKKITLECSQTMGHDKMYWYQQDPGMELHLIHYSYGVNSTEKGDLSSESTVSRIRTEHFPLTLESARPSHTSQYLCASSGSRTGLKTQYFGPGTRLLVL.

This chain joins TRBV2 and TRBJ2-2; no clear D gene. V was trimmed by 6 bases and J by 3 bases, leaving 11 bases between them. CDR1 is SNHLY, CDR2 FYNNEI, per germline. This CDR3 is built from 14 residues. This CDR3 is CASRLGTDTGELFF. As DNA, the CDR3 is TGTGCCAGCAGACTCGGTACGGACACCGGGGAGCTGTTTTTT.

The chain is built from TRBV25-1 and TRBJ2-7; 9 nucleotides align to TRBD1. Germline lookup yields CDR1 MGHDK and CDR2 SYGVNS. The CDR3 runs to 14 residues. Trimming at V came to 4 bases and at J to 10 bases, leaving 11 bases not matched to a gene. Here the CDR3 DNA reads TGTGCCAGCAGTGTAACGGGACAGGGCTCGGAACAGTACTTC. Its protein is CASSVTGQGSEQYF.

The rearrangement uses TRBV5-7 and TRBJ1-6; D possibly corresponds to TRBD1 (6 bases). TRBV5-7 is an open reading frame whose function is uncertain. The CDR3 totals 16 residues. V lost 0 bases and J 7 bases, leaving 14 bases between the germline ends. CDR3 bases: TGTGCCAGCAGCTTGGCCTGGGGGGGGCACAATTCACCCCTCCACTTT. Amino acid sequence: CASSLAWGGHNSPLHF.

This clone was seen more than once but under ten times. The rearrangement links TRBV19 to TRBJ1-1; 8 bases align to TRBD1. After removal of 5 bases from V and 0 bases from J, the junction contained 5 bases not matched to a gene. The CDR3 is 15 residues long. Germline V gene data show CDR1 as LNHDA and CDR2 as SQIVND (reference sequence). For the CDR3, the DNA is TGTGCCAGTAGTGGGAGGGACAGGATGAACACTGAAGCTTTCTTT. Translating it yields CASSGRDRMNTEAFF.

The rearrangement links TRBV5-1 to TRBJ2-1; TRBD2 matches 12 bases. The CDR3 is 15 residues long. V lost 4 bases and J lost 9; bases outside the gene matches: 8. Germline V CDR1 and CDR2: SGHRS, YFSETQ. CDR3 protein: CASSHGLAGIGEQFF. DNA for the CDR3: TGCGCCAGCAGCCATGGACTAGCGGGAATAGGTGAGCAGTTCTTC.